This T cell receptor (beta chain) was found in a study of early T cells in non-severe SARS-CoV-2 infection. Germline values: CDR1 SGHTA, CDR2 FQGNSA. The CDR3 loop spans 16 amino acids. V shed 6 bases and J 8 bases; nucleotides not matched to a gene: 13. TCRdb fed the 5' RACE reads into MiXCR, producing one record per CDR3 protein. The data contain 85,000 to 100,000 distinct CDR3 sequences, roughly 9.6% of them singletons. The gene calls are TRBV7-2 and TRBJ2-1; 10 bases match TRBD1. This sample comprised whole blood, obtained at baseline. The clonotype comes from an adult who was a healthcare worker with PCR-confirmed SARS-CoV-2 infection or an uninfected control (not recorded which). The chain's CDR3 is CASRPTGTGVSYEQFF. In DNA form, the CDR3 reads TGTGCCAGCAGACCGACCGGGACAGGGGTTTCGTATGAGCAGTTCTTC.